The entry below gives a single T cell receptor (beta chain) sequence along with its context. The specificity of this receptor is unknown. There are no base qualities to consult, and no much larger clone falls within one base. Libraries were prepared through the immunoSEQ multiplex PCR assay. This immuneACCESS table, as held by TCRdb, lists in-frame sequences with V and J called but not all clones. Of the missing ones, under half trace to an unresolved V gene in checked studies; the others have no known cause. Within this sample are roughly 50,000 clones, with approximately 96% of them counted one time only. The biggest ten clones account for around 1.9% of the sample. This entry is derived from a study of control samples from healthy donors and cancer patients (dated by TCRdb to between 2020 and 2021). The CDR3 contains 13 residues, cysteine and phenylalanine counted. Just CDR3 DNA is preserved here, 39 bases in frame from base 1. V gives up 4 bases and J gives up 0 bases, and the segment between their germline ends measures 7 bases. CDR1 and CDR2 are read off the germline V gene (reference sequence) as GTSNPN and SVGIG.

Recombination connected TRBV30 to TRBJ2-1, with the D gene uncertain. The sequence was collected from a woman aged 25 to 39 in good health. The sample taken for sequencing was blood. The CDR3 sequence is CAWNLVSYNEQFF. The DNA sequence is TGTGCCTGGAACCTAGTCTCCTACAATGAGCAGTTCTTC.